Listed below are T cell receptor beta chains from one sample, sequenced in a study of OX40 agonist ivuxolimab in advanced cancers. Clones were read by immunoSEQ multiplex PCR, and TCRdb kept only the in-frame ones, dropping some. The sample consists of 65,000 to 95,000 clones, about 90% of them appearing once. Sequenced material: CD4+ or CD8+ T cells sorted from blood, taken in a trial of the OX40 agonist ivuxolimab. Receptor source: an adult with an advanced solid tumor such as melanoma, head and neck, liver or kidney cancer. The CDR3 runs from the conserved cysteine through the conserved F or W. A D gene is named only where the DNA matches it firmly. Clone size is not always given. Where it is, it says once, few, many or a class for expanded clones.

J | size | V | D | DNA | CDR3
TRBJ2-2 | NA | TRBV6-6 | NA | TGTGCCAGCAGTTACTTGTACACCGGGGAGCTGTTTTTT | CASSYLYTGELFF
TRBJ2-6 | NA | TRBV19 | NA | TGTGCCAGCGGAGCGGAAACTGGGGCCAACGTCCTGACTTTC | CASGAETGANVLTF
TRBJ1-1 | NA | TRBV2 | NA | TGTGCCAGTGAAAAGACGACACCGAACACTGAAGCTTTCTTT | CASEKTTPNTEAFF
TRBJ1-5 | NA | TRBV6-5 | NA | TGTGCCAGCAGTTGGGAGGGGGGATATAGCAATCAGCCCCAGCATTTT | CASSWEGGYSNQPQHF
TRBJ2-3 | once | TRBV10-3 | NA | TGTGCCATCAGTGGGGACCGAAACACAGATACGCAGTATTTT | CAISGDRNTDTQYF
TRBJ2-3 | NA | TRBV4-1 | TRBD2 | TGCGCCAGCAGCCCGAGCGGGATGGTGGATACGCAGTATTTT | CASSPSGMVDTQYF
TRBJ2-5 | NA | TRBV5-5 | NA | TGTGCCAGCAGCTTCATAGAGACCCAGTACTTC | CASSFIETQYF
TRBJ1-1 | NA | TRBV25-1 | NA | TGTGCCAGCAGTGATGAGGTGAACACTGAAGCTTTCTTT | CASSDEVNTEAFF
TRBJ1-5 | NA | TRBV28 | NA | TGTGCCAGCAGAAAGGGGATGTATAGCAATCAGCCCCAGCATTTT | CASRKGMYSNQPQHF
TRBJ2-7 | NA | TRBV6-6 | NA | TGTGCCAGCAGTTATGTGGGGGACTACGAGCAGTACTTC | CASSYVGDYEQYF
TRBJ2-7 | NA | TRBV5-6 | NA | TGTGCCAGCAGCTTGGGACTTCAATACGAGCAGTACTTC | CASSLGLQYEQYF
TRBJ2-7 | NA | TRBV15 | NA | TGTGCCACCAGCAGCCCCTGGGGCACACGGGAGCAGTACTTC | CATSSPWGTREQYF
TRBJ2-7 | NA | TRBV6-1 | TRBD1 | TGTGCCAGCTCCGACCGGGACAGCAGCTCCTACGAGCAGTACTTC | CASSDRDSSSYEQYF
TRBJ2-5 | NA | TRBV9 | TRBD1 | TGTGCCAGCAGCTTTTCGACCAGGGGGCGGGGTGAGACCCAGTACTTC | CASSFSTRGRGETQYF
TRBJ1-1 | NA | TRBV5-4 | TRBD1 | TGTGCCAGCAGCCCCGGGGACAGGGACAAGGTGAACACTGAAGCTTTCTTT | CASSPGDRDKVNTEAFF
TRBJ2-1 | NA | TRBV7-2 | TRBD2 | TGTGCCAGCAGATATCTAGCGGGGGGGCCTCATGAGCAGTTCTTC | CASRYLAGGPHEQFF
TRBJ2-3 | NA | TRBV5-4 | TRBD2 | TGTGCCAGCAGCTTCCCGGGGGGTAGCGGCACAGATACGCAGTATTTT | CASSFPGGSGTDTQYF
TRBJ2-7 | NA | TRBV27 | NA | TGTGCCATCAGGGAGGCGGGTGGAGGGTACGAGCAGTACTTC | CAIREAGGGYEQYF
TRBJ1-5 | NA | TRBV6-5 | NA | TGTGCCAGCAGTTACTCCCCGGGTCAGCCCCAGCATTTT | CASSYSPGQPQHF
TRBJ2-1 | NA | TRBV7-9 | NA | TGTGCCAGCAGCTTGTGGGAAGGTGAGCAGTTCTTC | CASSLWEGEQFF
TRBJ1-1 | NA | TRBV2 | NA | TGTGCCAGCGCAGGGGATCGGAACACTGAAGCTTTCTTT | CASAGDRNTEAFF
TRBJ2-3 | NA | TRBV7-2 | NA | TGTGCCAGCAGCCCCATGGGAAGGGCAGATACGCAGTATTTT | CASSPMGRADTQYF
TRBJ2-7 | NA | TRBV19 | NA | TGTGCCAGTAGTATTCGCGGGACAGACGAGCAGTACTTC | CASSIRGTDEQYF
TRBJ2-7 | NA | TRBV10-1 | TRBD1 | TGCGCCAGCAGTGAGTCAAGGGGGCGCTTTTACTCCTACGAGCAGTACTTC | CASSESRGRFYSYEQYF
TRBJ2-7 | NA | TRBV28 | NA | TGTGCCAGCAGTCCCCCCTCCCAAGGGGACGGGGACAATTACGAGCAGTACTTC | CASSPPSQGDGDNYEQYF
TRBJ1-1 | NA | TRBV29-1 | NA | TGCAGCGTTCAGGGCTTTAACACTGAAGCTTTCTTT | CSVQGFNTEAFF
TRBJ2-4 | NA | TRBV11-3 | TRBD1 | TGTGCCAGCAGCTCGGGACAGGGCAGGGACATTCAGTACTTC | CASSSGQGRDIQYF
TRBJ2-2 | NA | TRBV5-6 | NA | TGTGCCAGCAGATCTGGGAGAAGTTCAGGGGAGCTGTTTTTT | CASRSGRSSGELFF
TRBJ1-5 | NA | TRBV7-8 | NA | TGTGCCAGCAGCTTATATCGGGGCTATCAGCCCCAGCATTTT | CASSLYRGYQPQHF
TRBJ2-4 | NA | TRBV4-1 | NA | TGCGCCAGCAGCCAAGTGGGGGCCCAAAACATTCAGTACTTC | CASSQVGAQNIQYF
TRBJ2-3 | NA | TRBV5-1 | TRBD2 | TGCGCCAGCAGCTTGACGGGGGGGACCCCATTAGATACGCAGTATTTT | CASSLTGGTPLDTQYF
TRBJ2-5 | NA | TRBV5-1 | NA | TGCGCCAGCAGTTTGATGCCTCAGGGAGTCGAGACCCAGTACTTC | CASSLMPQGVETQYF
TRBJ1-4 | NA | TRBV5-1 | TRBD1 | TGCGCCAGCAGCCTACAGGGGGCGGGGGAAAAACTGTTTTTT | CASSLQGAGEKLFF
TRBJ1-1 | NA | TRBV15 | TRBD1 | TGTGCCACCAGCAGAGATGGGGACAGTAGTGCTTTCTTT | CATSRDGDSSAFF
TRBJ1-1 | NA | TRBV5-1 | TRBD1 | TGCGCCAGCAGCTATTCGGCAGGGGGCTACACTGAAGCTTTCTTT | CASSYSAGGYTEAFF
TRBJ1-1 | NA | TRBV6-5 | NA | TGTGCCAGCAGCCGGGGCTTGAACACTGAAGCTTTCTTT | CASSRGLNTEAFF
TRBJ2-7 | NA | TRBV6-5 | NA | TGTGCCAGCAGTTACACCCAGAATCGGGCCTACGAGCAGTACTTC | CASSYTQNRAYEQYF
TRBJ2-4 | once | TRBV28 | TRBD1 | TGTGCCAGCAGACCCAGGCCAGGGGGCGCACCCAAAAACATTCAGTACTTC | CASRPRPGGAPKNIQYF
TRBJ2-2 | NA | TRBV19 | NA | TGTGCCAGTAGTCAGGGGAGGGGATTCCGCACATTGGTCGGGGAGCTGTTTTTT | CASSQGRGFRTLVGELFF
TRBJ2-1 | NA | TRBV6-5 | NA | TGTGCCAGCAGTTACGCCCCGGGAAGCTCCTACAATGAGCAGTTCTTC | CASSYAPGSSYNEQFF
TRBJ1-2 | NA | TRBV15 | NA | TGTGCCACCAGCAGAGTCGGCCCAGGCGAGTATTGGGGTGAAAACTATGGCTACACCTTC | CATSRVGPGEYWGENYGYTF
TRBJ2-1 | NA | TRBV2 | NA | TGTGCCAGCAGAGGGGGGCGGTGGAATGAGCAGTTCTTC | CASRGGRWNEQFF
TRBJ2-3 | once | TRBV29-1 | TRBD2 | TGCAGCGTCGGACTAGCGGGAGGTTCCATCTCTAGCACAGATACGCAGTATTTT | CSVGLAGGSISSTDTQYF
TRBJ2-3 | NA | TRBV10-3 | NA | TGTGCCATCAGTGAATGGGAGTCGGGAACAGATACGCAGTATTTT | CAISEWESGTDTQYF
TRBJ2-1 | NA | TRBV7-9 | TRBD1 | TGTGCCAGCAGCTTCCCCGGACAGGGGGCTAATGAGCAGTTCTTC | CASSFPGQGANEQFF
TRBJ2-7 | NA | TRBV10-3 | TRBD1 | TGTGCCATCAGGTCCCCGGGACAGAACTACGAGCAGTACTTC | CAIRSPGQNYEQYF
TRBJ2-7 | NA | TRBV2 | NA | TGTGCCAGCAGTACAGGGAGGCGTGGGACCTACGAGCAGTACTTC | CASSTGRRGTYEQYF
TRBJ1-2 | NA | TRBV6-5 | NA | TGTGCCAGCAGCCCCCTGACACCCCCCTATGGCTACACCTTC | CASSPLTPPYGYTF
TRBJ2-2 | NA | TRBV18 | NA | TGTGCCAGCTCACCAGGGGCCGGGGAGCTGTTTTTT | CASSPGAGELFF
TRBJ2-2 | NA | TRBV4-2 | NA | TGTGCCAGCAGCCAAGAGGCCAGATCCCAACCCGGGGAGCTGTTTTTT | CASSQEARSQPGELFF
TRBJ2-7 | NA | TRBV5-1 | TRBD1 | TGCGCCAGCAGCTCCGGCCTAGGGACAGGGAGAGGCGAGCAGTACTTC | CASSSGLGTGRGEQYF